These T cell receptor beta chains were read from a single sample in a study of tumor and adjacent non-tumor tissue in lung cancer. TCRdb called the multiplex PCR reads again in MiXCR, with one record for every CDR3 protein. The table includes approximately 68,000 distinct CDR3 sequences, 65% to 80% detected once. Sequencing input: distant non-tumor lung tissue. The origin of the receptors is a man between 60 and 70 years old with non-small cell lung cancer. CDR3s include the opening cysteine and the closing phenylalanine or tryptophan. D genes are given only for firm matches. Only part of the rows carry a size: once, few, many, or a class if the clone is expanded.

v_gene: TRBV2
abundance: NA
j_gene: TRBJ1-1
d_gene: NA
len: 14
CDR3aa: CASSEVSVNTEAFF
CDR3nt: TGTGCCAGCAGTGAGGTCAGTGTGAACACTGAAGCTTTCTTT

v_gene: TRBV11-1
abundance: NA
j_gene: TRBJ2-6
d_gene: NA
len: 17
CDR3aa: CASSLRGSPSGANVLTF
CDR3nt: TGTGCCAGCAGTCTGAGAGGGAGCCCTTCTGGGGCCAACGTCCTGACTTTC

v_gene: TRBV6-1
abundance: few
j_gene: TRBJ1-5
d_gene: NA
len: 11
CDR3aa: CARRGRQPQHF
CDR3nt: TGTGCCCGGAGGGGCCGCCAGCCCCAGCATTTT

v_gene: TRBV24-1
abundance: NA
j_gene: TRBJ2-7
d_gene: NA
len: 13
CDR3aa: CVTSAAQGYEQYF
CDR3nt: TGTGTCACCAGTGCAGCGCAGGGTTACGAGCAGTACTTC

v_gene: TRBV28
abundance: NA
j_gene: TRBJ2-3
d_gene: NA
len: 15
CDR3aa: CAGSPPGPRQEAQYF
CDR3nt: TGTGCCGGCAGTCCCCCGGGACCACGTCAAGAGGCGCAGTATTTT

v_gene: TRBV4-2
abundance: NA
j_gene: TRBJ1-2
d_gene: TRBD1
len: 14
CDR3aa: CASCQDQGADGYTF
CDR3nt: TGTGCCAGTTGCCAAGATCAGGGGGCAGATGGCTACACCTTC

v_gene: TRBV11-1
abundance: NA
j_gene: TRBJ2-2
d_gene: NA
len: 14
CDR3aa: CASSSTGGTRELFF
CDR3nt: TGTGCCAGTAGCTCTACTGGTGGCACCCGGGAGCTGTTTTTT

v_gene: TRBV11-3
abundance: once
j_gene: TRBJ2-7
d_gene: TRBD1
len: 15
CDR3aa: CLSSPPGQGARGQYF
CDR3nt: TGTCTCAGCAGCCCCCCGGGACAGGGGGCTCGGGGGCAGTACTTC

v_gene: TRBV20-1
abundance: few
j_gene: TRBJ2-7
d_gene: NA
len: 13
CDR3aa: CSARERDSYEQYF
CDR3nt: TGCAGTGCTAGAGAGAGGGACTCCTACGAGCAGTACTTC

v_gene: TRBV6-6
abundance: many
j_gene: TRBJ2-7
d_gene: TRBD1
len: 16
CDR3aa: CASSDIKGDSKNEQYF
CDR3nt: TGTGCCAGCAGTGATATCAAGGGGGACAGTAAAAACGAGCAGTACTTC

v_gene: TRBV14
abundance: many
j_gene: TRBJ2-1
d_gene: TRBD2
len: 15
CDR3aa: CASTHSSGRADEQFF
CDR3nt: TGTGCCAGCACCCATTCTAGCGGGAGAGCTGATGAGCAGTTCTTC

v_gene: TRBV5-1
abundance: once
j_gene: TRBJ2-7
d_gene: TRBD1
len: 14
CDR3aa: CASSLTGTIHEQYF
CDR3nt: TGCGCGAGCAGCTTGACAGGGACAATCCACGAGCAGTACTTC

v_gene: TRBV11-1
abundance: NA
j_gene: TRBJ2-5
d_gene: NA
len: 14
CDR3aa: CAISKNTYQETQYF
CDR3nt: TGTGCCATCAGCAAGAACACGTACCAAGAGACCCAGTACTTC

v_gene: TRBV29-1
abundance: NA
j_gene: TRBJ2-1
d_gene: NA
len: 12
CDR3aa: CTVNGRTNEQSF
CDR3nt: TGCACCGTTAACGGAAGGACCAATGAGCAGTCCTTC

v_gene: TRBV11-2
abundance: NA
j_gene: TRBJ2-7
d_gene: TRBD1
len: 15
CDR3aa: CASSIRTGGLNEQYF
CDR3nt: TGTGCCAGCAGCATCCGGACAGGGGGGTTGAACGAGCAGTACTTC

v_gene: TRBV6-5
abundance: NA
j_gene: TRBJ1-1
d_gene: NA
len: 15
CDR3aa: CASSFGSQVSTEAFF
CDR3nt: TGTGCCAGCAGTTTTGGCAGTCAGGTGTCCACTGAAGCTTTCTTT

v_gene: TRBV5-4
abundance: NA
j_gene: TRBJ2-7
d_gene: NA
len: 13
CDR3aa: CVSSLGDTGEQYF
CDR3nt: TGTGTCAGCAGTTTGGGGGACACAGGCGAGCAGTACTTC

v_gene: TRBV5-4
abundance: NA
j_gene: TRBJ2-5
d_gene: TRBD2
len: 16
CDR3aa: CANSPGSTGRDATQYF
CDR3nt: TGTGCCAACAGCCCTGGCTCTACCGGGAGGGACGCGACCCAGTACTTC

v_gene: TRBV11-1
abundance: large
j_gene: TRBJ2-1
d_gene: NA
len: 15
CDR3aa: CASSPARVLDNEQFF
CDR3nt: TGTGCCAGCAGCCCCGCAAGGGTGTTGGACAATGAGCAGTTCTTC

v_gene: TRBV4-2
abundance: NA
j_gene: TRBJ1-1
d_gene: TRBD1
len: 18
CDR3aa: CASSLPDQGARGNTETFF
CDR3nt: TGTGCCAGCAGCCTCCCGGACCAGGGGGCGCGGGGGAACACCGAAACTTTCTTT

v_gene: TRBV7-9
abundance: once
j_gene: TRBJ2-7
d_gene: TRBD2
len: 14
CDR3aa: CASSGGTSQSEHYF
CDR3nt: TGTGCCAGCAGCGGGGGGACTAGCCAGTCTGAGCATTACTTC

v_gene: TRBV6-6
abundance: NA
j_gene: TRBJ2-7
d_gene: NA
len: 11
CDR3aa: CVSSDSYEQYF
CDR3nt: TGTGTCAGCAGCGATAGCTACGAGCAGTACTTC

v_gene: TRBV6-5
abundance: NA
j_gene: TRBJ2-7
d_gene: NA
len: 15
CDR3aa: CVSSYSGRETAEQYF
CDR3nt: TGTGTCAGCAGTTACTCGGGGCGCGAAACGGCCGAGCAGTACTTC

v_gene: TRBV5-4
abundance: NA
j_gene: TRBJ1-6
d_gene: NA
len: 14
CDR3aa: CNSSAQGRNSPLHF
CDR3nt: TGTAACAGCAGTGCCCAGGGGAGAAATTCACCCCTCCACTTT

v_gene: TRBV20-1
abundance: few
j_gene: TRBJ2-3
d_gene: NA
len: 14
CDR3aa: CSVLFWAHTDTQYF
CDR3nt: TGCAGTGTCCTTTTCTGGGCACACACAGATACACAGTATTTT

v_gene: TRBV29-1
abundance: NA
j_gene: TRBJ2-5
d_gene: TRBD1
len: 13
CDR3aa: CIVGTAAQESQYF
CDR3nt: TGCATCGTTGGGACAGCCGCACAAGAGTCCCAGTACTTC

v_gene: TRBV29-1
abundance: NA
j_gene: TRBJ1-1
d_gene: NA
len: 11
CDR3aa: CSTTENTEAFF
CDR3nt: TGCAGCACGACAGAGAACACTGAAGCTTTCTTT

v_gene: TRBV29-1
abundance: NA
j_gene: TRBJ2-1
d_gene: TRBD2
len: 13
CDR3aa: CNVNSGSIKEQFF
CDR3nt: TGCAACGTGAATAGCGGGAGTATCAAAGAGCAGTTCTTC

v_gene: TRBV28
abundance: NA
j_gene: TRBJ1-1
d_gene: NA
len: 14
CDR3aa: CASSSGIGFTVAFF
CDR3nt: TGTGCCAGCAGTTCCGGGATAGGGTTCACTGTAGCTTTCTTT

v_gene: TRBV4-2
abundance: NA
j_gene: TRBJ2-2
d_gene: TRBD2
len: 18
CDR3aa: CTSSHPSTGTSGTGELFF
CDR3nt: TGTACCAGCAGCCACCCATCTACTGGGACTAGCGGGACAGGGGAGCTGTTTTTT

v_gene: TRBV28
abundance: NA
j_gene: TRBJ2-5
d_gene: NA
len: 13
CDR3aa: CASISGGVKTQYF
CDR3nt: TGTGCCAGCATCTCGGGGGGCGTAAAGACCCAGTACTTC

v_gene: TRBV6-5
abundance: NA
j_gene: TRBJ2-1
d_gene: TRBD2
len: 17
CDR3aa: CASSYLPLAGVYNEQFF
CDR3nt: TGTGCCAGCAGTTATTTGCCCCTCGCGGGAGTCTACAATGAGCAATTCTTC

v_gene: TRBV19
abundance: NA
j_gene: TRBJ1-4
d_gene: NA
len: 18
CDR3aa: CASSMPGGTDATNEKLFF
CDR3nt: TGTGCCAGTAGTATGCCCGGAGGAACCGATGCAACTAATGAAAAACTGTTTTTT

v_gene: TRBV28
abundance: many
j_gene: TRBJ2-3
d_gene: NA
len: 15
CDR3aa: CAGSPPGPRKEAQYF
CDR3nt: TGTGCCGGCAGTCCCCCGGGACCACGTAAAGAGGCGCAGTATTTT

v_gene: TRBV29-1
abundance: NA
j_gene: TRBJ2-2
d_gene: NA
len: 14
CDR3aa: CSAYPRVGGAELFF
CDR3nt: TGTAGCGCCTACCCCCGGGTCGGGGGCGCGGAGCTGTTTTTT

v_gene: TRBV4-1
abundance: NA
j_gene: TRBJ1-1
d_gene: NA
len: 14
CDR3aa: CASSQSDRAFEAFF
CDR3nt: TGCGCCAGCAGCCAGTCCGACAGAGCCTTTGAAGCTTTCTTT

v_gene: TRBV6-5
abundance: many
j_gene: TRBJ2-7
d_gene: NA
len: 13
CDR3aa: CASKGWQSYEQYF
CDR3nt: TGTGCCAGCAAAGGATGGCAGTCCTACGAGCAGTACTTC

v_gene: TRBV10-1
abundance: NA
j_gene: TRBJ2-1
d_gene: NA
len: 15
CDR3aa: CASSVDSSSYNEHFF
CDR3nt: TGCGCCAGCAGTGTCGACTCCAGTTCCTACAATGAGCACTTCTTC

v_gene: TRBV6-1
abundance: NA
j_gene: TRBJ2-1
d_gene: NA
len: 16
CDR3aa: CACSVYSSSSYNEQFF
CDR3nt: TGTGCCTGCAGTGTGTATTCGTCAAGCTCCTACAATGAGCAGTTCTTC

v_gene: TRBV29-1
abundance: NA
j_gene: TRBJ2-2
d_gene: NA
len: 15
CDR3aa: CSVPRGNSGTGELFF
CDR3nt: TGCAGCGTTCCCAGGGGGAATAGCGGCACCGGGGAGCTGTTCTTT

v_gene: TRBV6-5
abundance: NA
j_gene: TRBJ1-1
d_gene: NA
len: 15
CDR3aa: CSSSYGGKASTEAFF
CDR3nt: TGTTCCAGCAGTTACGGCGGTAAGGCGTCCACTGAAGCTTTCTTT

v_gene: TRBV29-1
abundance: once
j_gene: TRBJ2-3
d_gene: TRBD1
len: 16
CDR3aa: CSIGVTGTGVADTQYF
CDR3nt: TGCAGCATCGGTGTAACCGGGACAGGGGTCGCAGATACGCAGTATTTT

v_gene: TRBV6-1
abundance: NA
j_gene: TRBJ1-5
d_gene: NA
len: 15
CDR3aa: CASSKGAVLNQPQHF
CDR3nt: TGTGCCAGCAGTAAAGGGGCAGTACTAAATCAGCCCCAGCATTTT

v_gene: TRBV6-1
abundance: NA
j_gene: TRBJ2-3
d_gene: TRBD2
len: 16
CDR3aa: CASEGGLAVNTDTQYF
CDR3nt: TGTGCCAGCGAGGGCGGACTAGCGGTGAACACAGATACGCAGTATTTT

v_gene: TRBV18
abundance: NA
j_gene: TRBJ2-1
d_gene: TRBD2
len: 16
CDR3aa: CDSSPTTSGSDNEQFF
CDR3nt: TGTGACAGCTCACCCACGACTAGCGGGAGTGACAATGAGCAGTTCTTC

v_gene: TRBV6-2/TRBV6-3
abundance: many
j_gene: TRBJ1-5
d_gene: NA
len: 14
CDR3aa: CASSQSWSNQPQHF
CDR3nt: TGTGCCAGCAGTCAAAGTTGGAGCAATCAGCCCCAGCATTTT

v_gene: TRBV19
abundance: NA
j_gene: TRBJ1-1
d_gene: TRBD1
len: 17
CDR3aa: CASRYRERGRLDSEAFF
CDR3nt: TGTGCCAGTAGATACCGGGAGAGGGGGCGTCTGGACTCTGAAGCTTTCTTT

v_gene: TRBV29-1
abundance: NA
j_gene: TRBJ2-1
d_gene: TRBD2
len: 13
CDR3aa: CSVGASGRNEQFF
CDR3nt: TGCAGTGTTGGAGCTAGCGGGAGGAATGAGCAGTTCTTC

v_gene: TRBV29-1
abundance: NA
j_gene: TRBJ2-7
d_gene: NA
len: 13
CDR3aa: CSSGAGSRYEQYF
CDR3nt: TGCAGCTCTGGGGCAGGGTCCCGTTACGAGCAGTACTTC

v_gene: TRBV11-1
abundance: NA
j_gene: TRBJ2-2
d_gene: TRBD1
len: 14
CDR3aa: CASRYTSGTGELFF
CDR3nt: TGTGCCAGCCGCTATACTAGTGGAACAGGGGAGCTGTTCTTT

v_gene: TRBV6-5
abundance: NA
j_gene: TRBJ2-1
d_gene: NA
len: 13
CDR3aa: CASSWGSTNDKFF
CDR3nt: TGTGCCAGCAGCTGGGGTAGCACCAATGACAAGTTCTTC

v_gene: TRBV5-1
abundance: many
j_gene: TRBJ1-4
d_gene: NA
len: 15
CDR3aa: CASSLGTEPNEKLFF
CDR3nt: TGCGCCAGCAGCTTGGGGACAGAGCCTAATGAAAAACTGTTTTTT

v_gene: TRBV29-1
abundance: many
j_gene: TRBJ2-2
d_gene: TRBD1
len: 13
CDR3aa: CSVNRGNTGELFF
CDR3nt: TGCAGCGTCAACAGGGGGAACACCGGGGAGCTGTTTTTT

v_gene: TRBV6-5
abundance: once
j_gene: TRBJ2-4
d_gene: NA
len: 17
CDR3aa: CANIYSSPDLAKNIQYF
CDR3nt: TGTGCCAACATTTACTCTTCCCCCGATCTAGCCAAAAACATTCAGTACTTC

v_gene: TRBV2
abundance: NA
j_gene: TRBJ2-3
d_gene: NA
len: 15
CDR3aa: CASSGPRRVADTQYF
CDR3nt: TGTGCCAGCAGCGGTCCCCGGAGGGTGGCAGATACGCAGTATTTT

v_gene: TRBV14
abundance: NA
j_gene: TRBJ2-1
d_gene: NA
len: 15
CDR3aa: CTSSRFKTSPNEQFF
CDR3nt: TGTACCAGCAGCCGTTTCAAAACTTCTCCCAATGAGCAGTTCTTC

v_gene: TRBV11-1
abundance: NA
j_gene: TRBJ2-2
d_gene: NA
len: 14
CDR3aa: CASSYTGGTGGLLF
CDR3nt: TGTGCCAGCAGTTATACTGGTGGCACCGGGGGGCTGCTTTTT

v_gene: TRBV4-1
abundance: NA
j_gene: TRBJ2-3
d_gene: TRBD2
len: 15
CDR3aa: CASSLLAETTDTQYF
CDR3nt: TGCGCCAGCAGCCTCCTAGCGGAAACCACAGATACGCAGTATTTT